This T cell receptor (beta chain) comes out of a study of T cell clonotyping in hematopoietic cell transplantation. Study outcomes and limitations: Pathologically expanded recipient clonotypes increased progressively from day 30 to day 180 as diversity fell. Few recipient clonotypes overlapped donors; over 95% were de novo at given depth.

Data came from immunoSEQ multiplex PCR; TCRdb stores just in-frame clones and leaves some out. The sample holds roughly 5,200 clones; around 20% are singletons and the top ten take over 20%. As regards this clone: Its antigen remains unknown.

Recipients were bled about 28 days pretransplant and at posttransplant days 30, 100, 180. This CDR3 has 13 residues. Germline CDR1 reads GTSNPN; CDR2 reads SVGIG (reference sequence). Between the trimmed V and J ends, which lost 5 bases and 4 bases, there was a span of 12 bases. This TCR came from a male patient in his late teens or twenties who had an allogeneic stem cell transplant, so the T cells may come from the graft donor. Some clones in this sample may be carry-over from other donors' samples. The chain joins TRBV30 to TRBJ2-1; D unresolved. The source material was PBMCs, sampled 180 days after allogeneic stem cell transplant. The CDR3 loop reads CAWGGGQYNEQFF. CDR3 DNA sequence: TGTGCCTGGGGCGGCGGCCAATACAATGAGCAGTTCTTC.